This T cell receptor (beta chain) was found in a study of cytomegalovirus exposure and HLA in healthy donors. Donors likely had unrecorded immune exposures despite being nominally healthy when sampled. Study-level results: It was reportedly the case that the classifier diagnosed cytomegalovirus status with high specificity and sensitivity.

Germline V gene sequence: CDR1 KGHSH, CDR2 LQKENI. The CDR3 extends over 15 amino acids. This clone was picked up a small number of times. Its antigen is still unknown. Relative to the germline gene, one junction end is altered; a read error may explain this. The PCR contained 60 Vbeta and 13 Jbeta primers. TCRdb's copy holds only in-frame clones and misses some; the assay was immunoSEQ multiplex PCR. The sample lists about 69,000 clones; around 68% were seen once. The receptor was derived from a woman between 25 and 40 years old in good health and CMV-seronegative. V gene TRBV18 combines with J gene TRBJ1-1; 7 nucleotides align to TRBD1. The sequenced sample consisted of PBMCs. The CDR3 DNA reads TGTGCCAGCTCACCACAGGGGGCTTTGAATACTGAAGCTTTCTTT. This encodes CASSPQGALNTEAFF. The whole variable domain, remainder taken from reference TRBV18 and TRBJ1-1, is NAGVMQNPRHLVRRRGQEARLRCSPMKGHSHVYWYRQLPEEGLKFMVYLQKENIIDESGMPKERFSAEFPKEGPSILRIQQVVRGDSAAYFCASSPQGALNTEAFFGQGTRLTVV.